Shown below are 2 T cell receptor beta chains from a single sample sequenced in a study of cytotoxic CD8 clonotypes in ibrutinib-treated CLL. This table comes from immunoSEQ multiplex PCR, and its TCRdb copy is limited to in-frame clones, with some not included. The sample yields 250,000 to 350,000 clones, 65% to 85% seen once. The sample consisted of PBMCs, taken at disease progression, from a patient treated with ibrutinib. Receptors originate from a human donor with chronic lymphocytic leukemia.

The chain carries TRBV4-1 and TRBJ2-7, with D perhaps matching TRBD1 (6 bases). With 3 bases removed from V and 0 bases from J, the gap between germline ends came to 12 bases. CDR1 is MGHRA, CDR2 YSYEKL, per germline. The CDR3 contains 15 residues. CDR3 bases: TGCGCCAGCAGCCATGGTGGACAGTCCTCCTACGAGCAGTACTTC. Encoded protein: CASSHGGQSSYEQYF.

The chain employs TRBV4-1 and TRBJ1-1, with D tentatively TRBD1 (6 bases). This CDR3 region has 16 residues. CDR1 and CDR2 from the germline V gene are MGHRA and YSYEKL. Trimming stripped 1 base from V and 1 base from J, with 13 bases between. The CDR3 here is CASSQGGAGANTEAFF. The DNA for the CDR3 is TGCGCCAGCAGCCAAGGGGGGGCAGGGGCGAACACTGAAGCTTTCTTT.